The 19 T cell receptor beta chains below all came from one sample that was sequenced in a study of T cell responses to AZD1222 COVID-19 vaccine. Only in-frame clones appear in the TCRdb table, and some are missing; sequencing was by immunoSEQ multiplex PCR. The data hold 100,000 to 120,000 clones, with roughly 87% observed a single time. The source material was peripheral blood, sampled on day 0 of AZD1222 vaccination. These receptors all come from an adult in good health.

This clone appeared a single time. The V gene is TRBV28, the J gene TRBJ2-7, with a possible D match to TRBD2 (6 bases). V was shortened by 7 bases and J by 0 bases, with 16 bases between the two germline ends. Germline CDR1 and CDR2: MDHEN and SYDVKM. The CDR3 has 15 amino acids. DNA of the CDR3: TGTGCCAGCAAGGAGGGCGGGGTTAGCTCCTACGAGCAGTACTTC. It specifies CASKEGGVSSYEQYF.

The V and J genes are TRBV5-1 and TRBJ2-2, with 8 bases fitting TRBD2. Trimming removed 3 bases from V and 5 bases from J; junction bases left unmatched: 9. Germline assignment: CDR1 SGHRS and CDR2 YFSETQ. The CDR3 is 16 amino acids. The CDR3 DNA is TGCGCCAGCAGCTCCTCCGGACTAGCCGAGACCGGGGAGCTGTTTTTT. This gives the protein CASSSSGLAETGELFF.

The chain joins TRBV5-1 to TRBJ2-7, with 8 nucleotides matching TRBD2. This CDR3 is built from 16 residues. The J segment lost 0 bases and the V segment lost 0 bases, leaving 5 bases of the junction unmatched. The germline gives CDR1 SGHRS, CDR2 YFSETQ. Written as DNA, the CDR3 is TGCGCCAGCAGCTTGGGCGGGGGGCTCCTCTCCTACGAGCAGTACTTC. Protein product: CASSLGGGLLSYEQYF.

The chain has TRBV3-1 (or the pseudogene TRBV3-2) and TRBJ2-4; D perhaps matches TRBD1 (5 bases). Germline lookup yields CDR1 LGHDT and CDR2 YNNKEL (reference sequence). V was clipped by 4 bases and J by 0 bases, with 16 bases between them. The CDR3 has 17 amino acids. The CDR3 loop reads CASSLWGGELAKNIQYF. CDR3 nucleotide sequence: TGTGCCAGCAGCCTTTGGGGCGGAGAACTAGCCAAAAACATTCAGTACTTC.

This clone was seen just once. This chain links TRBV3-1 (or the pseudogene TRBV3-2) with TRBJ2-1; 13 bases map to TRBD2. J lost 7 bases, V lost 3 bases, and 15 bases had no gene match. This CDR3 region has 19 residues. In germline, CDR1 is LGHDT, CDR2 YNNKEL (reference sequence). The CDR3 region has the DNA TGTGCCAGCAGCCAGGACCCTCAACTAGCGGGGGGGCCTCCAAATGAGCAGTTCTTC. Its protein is CASSQDPQLAGGPPNEQFF.

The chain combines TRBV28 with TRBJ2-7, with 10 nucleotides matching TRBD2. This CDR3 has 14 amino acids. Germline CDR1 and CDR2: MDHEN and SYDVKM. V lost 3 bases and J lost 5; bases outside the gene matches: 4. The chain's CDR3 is CASSFTSGADEQYF. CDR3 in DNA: TGTGCCAGCAGTTTTACTAGCGGGGCCGACGAGCAGTACTTC.

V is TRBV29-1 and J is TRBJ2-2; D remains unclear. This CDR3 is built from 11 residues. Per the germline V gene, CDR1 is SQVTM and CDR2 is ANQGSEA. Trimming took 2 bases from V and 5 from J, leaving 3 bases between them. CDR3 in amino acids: CSVERTGELFF. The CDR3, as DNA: TGCAGCGTTGAACGGACCGGGGAGCTGTTTTTT.

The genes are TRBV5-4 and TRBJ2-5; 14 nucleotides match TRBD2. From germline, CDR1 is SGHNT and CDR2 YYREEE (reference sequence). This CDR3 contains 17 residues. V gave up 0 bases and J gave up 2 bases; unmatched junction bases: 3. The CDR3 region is CASSLGTSGRRQETQYF. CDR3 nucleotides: TGTGCCAGCAGCTTGGGGACTAGCGGGAGGAGACAAGAGACCCAGTACTTC. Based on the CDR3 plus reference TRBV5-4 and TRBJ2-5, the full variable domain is ETGVTQSPTHLIKTRGQQVTLRCSSQSGHNTVSWYQQALGQGPQFIFQYYREEENGRGNFPPRFSGLQFPNYSSELNVNALELDDSALYLCASSLGTSGRRQETQYFGPGTRLLVL.

The CDR3 sequence is CASSPGAFEDTQYF. In nucleotides, the CDR3 is TGTGCCAGCAGCCCCGGGGCGTTTGAAGATACGCAGTATTTT. The chain recombines TRBV6-5 with TRBJ2-3; D may match TRBD1 or TRBD2 (5 bases each). V was clipped by 6 bases and J by 5 bases, with 15 bases between them. CDR1 and CDR2 (germline): MNHEY, SVGAGI. CDR3 length: 14 residues.

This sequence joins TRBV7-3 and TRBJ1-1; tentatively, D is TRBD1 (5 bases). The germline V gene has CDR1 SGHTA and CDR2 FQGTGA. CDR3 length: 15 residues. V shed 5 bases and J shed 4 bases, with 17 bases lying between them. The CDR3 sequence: CASSQGLGEGTEAFF. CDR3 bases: TGTGCCAGCAGCCAAGGCCTGGGGGAAGGCACTGAAGCTTTCTTT.

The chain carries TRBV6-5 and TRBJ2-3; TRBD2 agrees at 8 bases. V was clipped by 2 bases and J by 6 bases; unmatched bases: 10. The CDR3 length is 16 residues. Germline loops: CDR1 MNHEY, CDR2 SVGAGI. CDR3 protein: CASSYEGSGGDDTQYF. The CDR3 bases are TGTGCCAGCAGTTACGAGGGGAGCGGGGGCGACGATACGCAGTATTTT.

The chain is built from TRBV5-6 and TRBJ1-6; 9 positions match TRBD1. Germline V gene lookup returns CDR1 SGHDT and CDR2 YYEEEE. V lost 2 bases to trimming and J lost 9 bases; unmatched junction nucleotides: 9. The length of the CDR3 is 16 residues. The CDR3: CASSLEAGTGTSPLHF. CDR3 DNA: TGTGCCAGCAGCTTAGAGGCGGGGACAGGGACTTCACCCCTCCACTTT.

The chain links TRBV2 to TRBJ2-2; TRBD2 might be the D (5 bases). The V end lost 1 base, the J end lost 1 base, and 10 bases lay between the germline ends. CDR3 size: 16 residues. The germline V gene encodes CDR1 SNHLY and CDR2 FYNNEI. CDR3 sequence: CASSEERPGNTGELFF. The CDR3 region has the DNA TGTGCCAGCAGTGAAGAGCGGCCAGGGAACACCGGGGAGCTGTTTTTT. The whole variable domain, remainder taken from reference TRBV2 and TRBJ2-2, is EPEVTQTPSHQVTQMGQEVILRCVPISNHLYFYWYRQILGQKVEFLVSFYNNEISEKSEIFDDQFSVERPDGSNFTLKIRSTKLEDSAMYFCASSEERPGNTGELFFGEGSRLTVL.

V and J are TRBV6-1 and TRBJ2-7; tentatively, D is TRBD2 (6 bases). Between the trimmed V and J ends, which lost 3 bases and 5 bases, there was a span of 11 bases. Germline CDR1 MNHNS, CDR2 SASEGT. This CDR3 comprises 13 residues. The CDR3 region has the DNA TGTGCCAGCAGTGATCCTCCTAGCGACGAGCAGTACTTC. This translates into CASSDPPSDEQYF.

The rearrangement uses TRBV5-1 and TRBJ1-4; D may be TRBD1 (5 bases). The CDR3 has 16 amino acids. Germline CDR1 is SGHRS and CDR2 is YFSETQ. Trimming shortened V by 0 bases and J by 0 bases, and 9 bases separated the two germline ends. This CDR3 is CASSLEGTATNEKLFF. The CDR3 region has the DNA TGCGCCAGCAGCTTGGAGGGGACGGCAACTAATGAAAAACTGTTTTTT.

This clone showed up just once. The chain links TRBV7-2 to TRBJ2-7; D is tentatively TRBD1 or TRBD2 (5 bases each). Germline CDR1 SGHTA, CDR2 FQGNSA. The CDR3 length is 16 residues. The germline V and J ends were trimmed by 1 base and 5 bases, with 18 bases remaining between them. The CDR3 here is CASSLVGTQPRDEQYF. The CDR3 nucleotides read TGTGCCAGCAGCTTAGTGGGGACCCAACCTCGTGACGAGCAGTACTTC.

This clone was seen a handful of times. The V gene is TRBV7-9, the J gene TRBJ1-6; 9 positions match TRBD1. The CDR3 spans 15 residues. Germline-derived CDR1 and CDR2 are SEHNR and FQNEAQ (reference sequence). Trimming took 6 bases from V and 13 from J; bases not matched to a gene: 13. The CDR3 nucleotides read TGTGCCAGCAGTCGCGGGACAGGGAGCGGGTCGCCCCTCCACTTT. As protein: CASSRGTGSGSPLHF.

DNA of the CDR3: TGTGCCAGCAGCCCCTACGGGAGCGGCTACGAGCAGTACTTC. This translates into CASSPYGSGYEQYF. The chain joins TRBV3-1 (or the pseudogene TRBV3-2) to TRBJ2-7; TRBD2 might be the D (6 bases). V was clipped by 4 bases and J by 3 bases, with 13 bases between them. The CDR3 runs to 14 residues. Germline V gene sequence: CDR1 LGHDT, CDR2 YNNKEL (reference sequence).

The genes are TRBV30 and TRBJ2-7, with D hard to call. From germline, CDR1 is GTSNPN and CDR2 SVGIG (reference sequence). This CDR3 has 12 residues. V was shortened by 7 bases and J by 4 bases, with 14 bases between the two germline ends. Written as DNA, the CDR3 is TGTGCCTATGGGCTGCAGAGGTACGAGCAGTACTTC. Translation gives CAYGLQRYEQYF.